This T cell receptor beta chain was retrieved from a study of blood T cell repertoires in COVID-19. Study-level background: Samples representing acute and convalescent COVID-19 were sourced from the United States, Italy and Spain.

Assay used: immunoSEQ multiplex PCR; TCRdb lists only in-frame clones, some missing. The profile shows 70,000 or so clones, roughly 91% of them singletons. This CDR3 contains 18 residues. Germline CDR1 is KGHDR and CDR2 is SFDVKD. J lost 0 bases, V lost 5 bases, and 12 bases had no gene match. The sequenced material came from peripheral blood. The chain carries TRBV24-1 and TRBJ1-1, with 9 bases that match TRBD1. This clonotype was obtained from a man aged 55 to 70 with acute or convalescent COVID-19. The CDR3 here is CATSGRPGQGGMNTEAFF. CDR3 nucleotide sequence: TGTGCCACCAGTGGTAGACCGGGACAGGGAGGAATGAACACTGAAGCTTTCTTT.